The present entry profiles one TCR beta chain with its context. TCRdb's table, derived via immunoSEQ multiplex PCR, lists solely in-frame clones and lacks some. Counted here are tens of thousands of clones, nearly 90% occurring once; the ten biggest clones make up about 1.2%. The data stem from a study of T cell changes during pregnancy in multiple sclerosis. This CDR3 has 13 amino acids. Germline V gives CDR1 MNHEY, CDR2 SMNVEV (reference sequence). Trimming cost V 8 bases and J 4 bases, with 11 bases left between them. Specimen: CD4+ T cells from peripheral blood mononuclear cells, collected in the first trimester of pregnancy. The chain employs TRBV27 and TRBJ2-2, with D perhaps matching TRBD1 (5 bases). The source is a female donor with multiple sclerosis, enrolled in a pregnancy study. The chain's CDR3 is CASGHRGTGELFF. CDR3 bases: TGTGCCAGCGGACATCGCGGCACCGGGGAGCTGTTTTTT.